The 8 T cell receptor beta chains reported below all come from one sample, sequenced in a study of blood T cells in healthy people across ages. PCR was performed a second time for about 6 to 12 cycles using a sample-barcoded 5' primer and a J-beta primer mix. MiXCR, applied by TCRdb to the 5' RACE reads, yields one record per CDR3 protein. This table has over 1,500,000 distinct CDR3 sequences, around half appearing once. The sequenced sample consisted of blood. The receptor set was obtained from a woman between 40 and 50 years old in good health.

The rearrangement uses TRBV9 and TRBJ2-7; the D gene is possibly TRBD2 (6 bases). Gene TRBJ2-5 matches the end of the DNA better, so the J call may be wrong. CDR3 length equals 15 residues. Germline V gives CDR1 SGDLS, CDR2 YYNGEE. The CDR3 spells CASSVAPSVRETQYF. CDR3 in DNA: TGTGCCAGCAGCGTAGCACCTAGCGTTAGAGAGACCCAGTACTTC.

This clonotype was seen only a few times. The J gene is TRBJ2-4, the V gene TRBV20-1; TRBD2 matches at 9 bases. TRBJ2-5 matches the DNA end more closely, so the J call is doubtful. The CDR3 is made up of 13 amino acids. CDR1 and CDR2 (germline): DFQATT, SNEGSKA (reference sequence). This CDR3 is CSPKAGGQETQYF. DNA for the CDR3: TGCAGTCCCAAAGCGGGAGGCCAAGAGACCCAGTACTTC.

The rearrangement links TRBV18 to TRBJ2-7; D is possibly TRBD2 (5 bases). Germline V gene data show CDR1 as KGHSH and CDR2 as LQKENI. The CDR3 runs to 16 residues. V dropped 2 bases and J dropped 0 bases, with 14 bases sitting between them. The CDR3 sequence: CASSPKASRTSYEQYF. CDR3 sequence (DNA): TGTGCCAGCTCACCAAAGGCTAGCAGGACCTCCTACGAGCAGTACTTC.

The CDR3 DNA sequence: TGTGCCAGCCGCTCCGGGACAGGGGGAATCTACGAGCAGTACTTC. It specifies CASRSGTGGIYEQYF. The chain carries TRBV5-4 and TRBJ2-7; 11 nucleotides align to TRBD1. Germline assignment: CDR1 SGHNT and CDR2 YYREEE (reference sequence). Trimming removed 7 bases from V and 3 bases from J; junction bases left unmatched: 9. This CDR3 spans 15 amino acids.

CDR3: CASSFENWGEKLFF. CDR3 bases: TGTGCCAGCAGCTTCGAGAATTGGGGTGAAAAACTGTTTTTT. This chain uses TRBV7-8 with TRBJ1-4; D uncertain. With 3 bases removed from V and 7 bases from J, the gap between germline ends came to 12 bases. CDR3 length: 14 amino acids. CDR1 and CDR2 from the germline V gene are SGHVS and FQNEAQ.

This clonotype was counted between two and nine times. The J gene is TRBJ2-7, the V gene TRBV7-2, with D possibly being TRBD1 or TRBD2 (5 bases each). V was clipped by 5 bases and J by 0 bases, with 23 bases between them. Per germline, CDR1 SGHTA and CDR2 FQGNSA. The CDR3 is 18 residues long. DNA of the CDR3: TGTGCCAGCAGCCGCATGCCTCTAGGGACGGCAAGCTCCTACGAGCAGTACTTC. Amino acids: CASSRMPLGTASSYEQYF.

This clonotype was observed a handful of times. The V gene is TRBV29-1, the J gene TRBJ2-3; TRBD2 aligns across 8 bases. Germline V gives CDR1 SQVTM, CDR2 ANQGSEA. The CDR3 sequence is 15 residues long. The V gene end was trimmed by 5 bases and the J gene end by 0 bases; junction bases not matched to a gene: 7. The CDR3 here is CSVNGGGFSTDTQYF. Here the CDR3 DNA reads TGCAGCGTTAACGGCGGGGGGTTTAGCACAGATACGCAGTATTTT.

Comment on this clonotype: A much larger clone lies one base from this, so it may be a read error. The chain carries TRBV20-1 and TRBJ2-5; 10 bases agree with TRBD2. J lost 5 bases, V lost 2 bases, and 5 bases had no gene match. Per the germline V gene, CDR1 is DFQATT and CDR2 is SNEGSKA (reference sequence). The CDR3 spans 14 residues. The CDR3 protein is CSARLLAGAETQYF. In DNA, the CDR3 is TGCAGTGCTAGACTTCTAGCGGGGGCGGAGACCCAGTACTTC.